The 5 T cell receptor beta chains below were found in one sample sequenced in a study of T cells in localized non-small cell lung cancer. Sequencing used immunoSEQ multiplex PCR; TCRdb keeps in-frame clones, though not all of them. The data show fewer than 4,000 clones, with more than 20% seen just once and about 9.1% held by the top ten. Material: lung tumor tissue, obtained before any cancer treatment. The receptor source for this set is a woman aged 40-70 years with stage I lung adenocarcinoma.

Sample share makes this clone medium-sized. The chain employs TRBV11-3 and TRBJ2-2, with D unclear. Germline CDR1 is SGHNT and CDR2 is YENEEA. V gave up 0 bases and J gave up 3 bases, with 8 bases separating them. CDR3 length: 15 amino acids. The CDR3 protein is CASSLDTRDTGELFF. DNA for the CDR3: TGTGCCAGCAGCTTAGATACCCGAGACACCGGGGAGCTGTTTTTT.

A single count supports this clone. The CDR3 spells CASSYRGTNTGELFF. In DNA form, the CDR3 reads TGTGCCAGCTCATACAGGGGCACGAACACCGGGGAGCTGTTTTTT. The chain employs TRBV18 and TRBJ2-2; 7 bases align to TRBD1. The germline V gene encodes CDR1 KGHSH and CDR2 LQKENI. There are 15 residues in the CDR3. Trimming removed 5 bases from V and 0 bases from J; junction bases left unmatched: 3.

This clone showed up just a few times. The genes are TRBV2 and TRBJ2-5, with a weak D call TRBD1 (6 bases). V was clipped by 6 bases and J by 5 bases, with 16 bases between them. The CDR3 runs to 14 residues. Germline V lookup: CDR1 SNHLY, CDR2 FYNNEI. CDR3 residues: CASSHRGGTETQYF. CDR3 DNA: TGTGCCAGCAGCCACAGAGGGGGTACGGAGACCCAGTACTTC.

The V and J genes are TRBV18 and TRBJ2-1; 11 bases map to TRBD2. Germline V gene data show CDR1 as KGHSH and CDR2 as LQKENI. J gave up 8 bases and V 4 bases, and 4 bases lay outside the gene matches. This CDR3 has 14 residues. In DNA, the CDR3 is TGTGCCAGCTCACTAGCGGGAGGGCCGGATGAGCAGTTCTTC. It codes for CASSLAGGPDEQFF.

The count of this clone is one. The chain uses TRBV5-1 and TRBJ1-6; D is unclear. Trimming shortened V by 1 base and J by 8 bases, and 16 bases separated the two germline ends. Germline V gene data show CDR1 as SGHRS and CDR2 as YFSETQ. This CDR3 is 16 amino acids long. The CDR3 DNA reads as TGCGCCAGCAGCTTGTATCTGGGGAGAATTGATTCACCCCTCCACTTT. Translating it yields CASSLYLGRIDSPLHF.